These T cell receptor beta chains were read from a single sample in a study of cytomegalovirus exposure and HLA in healthy donors. TCRdb's table, derived via immunoSEQ multiplex PCR, lists solely in-frame clones and lacks some. The sample has under 200,000 clones, around 73% seen once. The source material was PBMCs. The receptors stem from a woman aged 18-30 years in good health and CMV-seropositive. The CDR3 runs from the conserved cysteine through the conserved F or W. Fields, in order: J gene, D gene, V gene, clone size, CDR3 protein, CDR3 DNA. The D gene is left open where the match is weak. Rows may omit the clone size; those that give it use once, few, many or a size class.

>TRBJ2-5|.|TRBV5-1|few
CASRFKRFQETQYF
TGCGCCAGCAGATTCAAGCGGTTCCAAGAGACCCAGTACTTC
>TRBJ1-2|.|TRBV5-6|.
CASSLVRGNYGYTF
TGTGCCAGCAGCTTGGTACGGGGTAACTATGGCTACACCTTC
>TRBJ2-7|TRBD2|TRBV7-3|.
CSSSPGLAHEQYF
TGTTCCAGCAGCCCCGGACTAGCGCATGAGCAGTACTTC
>TRBJ1-5|.|TRBV19|.
CASSTDSNQPQHF
TGTGCCAGTAGTACGGACAGTAATCAGCCCCAGCATTTT
>TRBJ1-2|.|TRBV9|.
CASSVESREAYGYTF
TGTGCCAGCAGCGTAGAGAGTCGGGAGGCCTATGGCTACACCTTC
>TRBJ2-1|.|TRBV4-3|few
CASSQDSRNEQFF
TGCGCCAGCAGCCAAGATTCGAGGAATGAGCAGTTCTTC
>TRBJ2-5|TRBD1|TRBV7-2|.
CASSRDRQETQYF
TGTGCCAGCAGCCGGGACAGGCAAGAGACCCAGTACTTC
>TRBJ2-1|.|TRBV4-3|few
CASSQDLDRGTYNEQFF
TGCGCCAGCAGCCAAGATCTCGACCGGGGAACTTACAATGAGCAGTTCTTC
>TRBJ2-6|TRBD1|TRBV9|.
CASSPRQGAGANVLTF
TGTGCCAGCAGCCCCCGACAGGGGGCTGGTGCCAACGTCCTGACTTTC
>TRBJ2-6|TRBD1|TRBV5-4|.
CASSVGQGAVGANVLTF
TGTGCCAGCAGCGTCGGACAGGGGGCGGTTGGGGCCAACGTCCTGACTTTC
>TRBJ1-1|.|TRBV2|.
CASSEMGEDTEAFF
TGTGCCAGCAGTGAAATGGGGGAGGATACTGAAGCTTTCTTT
>TRBJ2-3|.|TRBV15|.
CATSRAGVSTDTQYF
TGTGCCACCAGCAGAGCGGGGGTTAGCACAGATACGCAGTATTTT
>TRBJ2-3|TRBD2|TRBV6-6|.
CASRTITSGGTDTQYF
TGTGCCAGCAGAACAATCACTAGCGGGGGCACAGATACGCAGTATTTT
>TRBJ1-5|TRBD1|TRBV10-1|.
CASSECQGVRQPQHF
TGCGCCAGCAGTGAGTGCCAGGGGGTGAGACAGCCCCAGCATTTT
>TRBJ2-5|TRBD1|TRBV11-2|.
CASSPRQGAGETQYF
TGTGCCAGCAGCCCCAGACAGGGGGCGGGGGAGACCCAGTACTTC
>TRBJ2-7|TRBD1|TRBV5-6|.
CASSRGDRVAHEQYF
TGTGCCAGCAGCCGAGGGGACAGGGTGGCCCACGAGCAGTACTTC
>TRBJ1-1|.|TRBV6-5|.
CATQSLNTEAFF
TGTGCCACACAAAGTTTGAACACTGAAGCTTTCTTT
>TRBJ1-3|.|TRBV28|.
CASSSQVPLSGNTIYF
TGTGCCAGCAGTTCACAGGTCCCTCTATCTGGAAACACCATATATTTT
>TRBJ2-6|.|TRBV30|.
CAWSVQRGRVLTF
TGTGCCTGGAGTGTACAAAGGGGTCGCGTCCTGACTTTC
>TRBJ1-6|.|TRBV5-1|.
CASSRRTDNNSPLHF
TGCGCCAGCAGCAGGCGGACAGATAATAATTCACCCCTCCACTTT
>TRBJ2-2|.|TRBV9|.
CASSVRGGPTGELFF
TGTGCCAGCAGCGTGAGGGGGGGACCCACCGGGGAGCTGTTTTTT
>TRBJ1-1|.|TRBV7-7|many
CASSSLPGTEAFF
TGTGCTAGCAGCTCTCTTCCGGGCACTGAAGCTTTCTTT
>TRBJ2-5|TRBD2|TRBV10-3|.
CAISDNPGLAGGPQETQYF
TGTGCCATCAGTGACAATCCGGGACTAGCGGGGGGGCCTCAAGAGACCCAGTACTTC
>TRBJ1-1|TRBD1|TRBV19|.
CASSIDRGNTEAFF
TGTGCCAGTAGTATTGACAGGGGGAACACTGAAGCTTTCTTT
>TRBJ1-2|TRBD1|TRBV7-2|.
CASSPRTGESGYTF
TGTGCCAGCAGTCCCAGGACAGGGGAATCTGGCTACACCTTC
>TRBJ2-7|TRBD1|TRBV7-3|.
CASSFAGGPYEQYF
TGTGCCAGCAGCTTTGCAGGGGGTCCCTACGAGCAGTACTTC
>TRBJ2-7|TRBD1|TRBV7-9|few
CASSSTGQDAYEQYF
TGTGCCAGCAGCTCGACAGGGCAGGACGCCTACGAGCAGTACTTC
>TRBJ2-7|TRBD1|TRBV4-2|.
CASSQTGGRYEQYF
TGTGCCAGCAGCCAGACAGGGGGCCGTTACGAGCAGTACTTC
>TRBJ2-5|TRBD2|TRBV5-8|few
CASSLGLAGGETQYF
TGTGCCAGCAGCTTGGGACTAGCGGGGGGAGAGACCCAGTACTTC
>TRBJ2-1|TRBD2|TRBV5-4|few
CASRTFLGGSSYNEQFF
TGTGCCAGCAGGACCTTTCTGGGGGGGAGCTCCTACAATGAGCAGTTCTTC
>TRBJ2-7|.|TRBV5-1|.
CASSLVSGYEQYF
TGCGCCAGCAGCTTGGTATCCGGTTACGAGCAGTACTTC
>TRBJ1-4|.|TRBV9|.
CASSVEGAANEKLFF
TGTGCCAGCAGCGTAGAAGGGGCCGCTAATGAAAAACTGTTTTTT
>TRBJ2-2|.|TRBV5-4|.
CASSGPRRGQSTGELFF
TGTGCCAGCAGCGGGCCCCGGAGGGGGCAATCCACCGGGGAGCTGTTTTTT
>TRBJ1-1|.|TRBV5-4|few
CASSYTGTEAFF
TGTGCCAGCAGCTACACGGGCACTGAAGCTTTCTTT
>TRBJ2-5|TRBD2|TRBV7-9|.
CASSFSMLAGGQETQYF
TGTGCCAGCAGCTTCTCGATGCTAGCGGGGGGACAAGAGACCCAGTACTTC
>TRBJ2-1|TRBD1|TRBV10-3|.
CAVSRTGGEDNEQFF
TGTGCCGTAAGCCGGACAGGGGGCGAAGACAATGAGCAGTTCTTC
>TRBJ2-1|TRBD2|TRBV4-3|.
CASSQRLAGGNNEQFF
TGCGCCAGCAGCCAGAGACTAGCGGGGGGGAACAATGAGCAGTTCTTC
>TRBJ2-7|.|TRBV28|.
CASSQQPRLHEQYF
TGTGCCAGCAGTCAACAACCCCGTTTACACGAGCAGTACTTC
>TRBJ2-2|TRBD2|TRBV9|.
CASSPRRGGEPGGELFF
TGTGCCAGCAGCCCTCGGCGGGGGGGAGAACCTGGCGGGGAGCTGTTTTTT
>TRBJ2-5|TRBD2|TRBV2|few
CASSGSLGLADQETQYF
TGTGCCAGCAGTGGGAGCCTTGGACTAGCGGACCAAGAGACCCAGTACTTC
>TRBJ1-2|TRBD1|TRBV6-6|.
CASSYTGTERSGYTF
TGTGCCAGCAGTTACACCGGGACAGAAAGGAGTGGCTACACCTTC
>TRBJ2-2|.|TRBV4-2|.
CASSQEKETLARVGELFF
TGTGCCAGCAGCCAAGAGAAAGAGACATTGGCCAGGGTCGGGGAGCTGTTTTTT